The 7 T cell receptor beta chains below all came from one sample that was sequenced in a study of T cell repertoires in cytomegalovirus infection. TCRdb fed the reads into MiXCR, producing one record per CDR3 protein. The table includes about 7,600 distinct CDR3 sequences, about 49% detected once. No antigen has been assigned to these receptors. The sample was PBMCs, sequenced either directly or after in vitro stimulation (not recorded which). Receptors were obtained from a human donor in good health (CMV status not recorded). Some clones in this sample may be carry-over from other donors' samples.

This clonotype was seen repeatedly, ten times or more. The CDR3 loop reads CASSRDRHNEQFF. The DNA of the CDR3 is TGTGCCAGCAGCCGGGACAGACACAATGAGCAGTTCTTC. The chain joins TRBV7-8 to TRBJ2-1; 7 nucleotides line up with TRBD1. The CDR3 totals 13 residues. CDR1 and CDR2 from the germline V gene are SGHVS and FQNEAQ. Unmatched junction bases numbered 3, after V lost 5 bases and J lost 5 bases.

This rearrangement joins TRBV12-5 to TRBJ2-3; D is ambiguous. This CDR3 contains 12 residues. The V gene lost 3 bases and the J gene lost 0 bases, with 1 base spanning the gap. Germline V gene lookup returns CDR1 LGHNT and CDR2 FRNRAP. The CDR3 bases are TGTGCTAGTGGTTTCAGCACAGATACGCAGTATTTT. Its translation: CASGFSTDTQYF.

As for this clonotype: One junction end does not reproduce the germline sequence, and a read error may be involved. The rearrangement joins TRBV7-6 to TRBJ1-5, with no clear D. Per germline, CDR1 SGHVS and CDR2 FNYEAQ. The CDR3 extends over 15 amino acids. The CDR3 bases are TGTGCCAGCAGCTCCGAAACAGAGAGCAATCAGCCCCAGCAATTT. Its translation is CASSSETESNQPQQF.

Points on this clonotype: This CDR3 fails to terminate in the conserved phenylalanine or tryptophan, so it likely reflects a read error. Because the CDR3's place on the DNA is in doubt, the DNA is left out and the CDR3 is given as listed by TCRdb. This rearrangement joins TRBV20-1 to TRBJ1-5; the table gives TRBD1 as D, unverified against the DNA. CDR1 DFQATT and CDR2 SNEGSKA come from the germline V gene (reference sequence). The CDR3 extends over 16 residues, inclusive of both ends. The CDR3 reads CSACDRGLYSNQPPHL.

With regard to this clonotype: The junction departs from germline at one end; a sequencing error may be responsible. The chain carries TRBV6-6 and TRBJ1-1; no clear D gene. The germline V gene encodes CDR1 MNHNY and CDR2 SVGAGI (reference sequence). This CDR3 is 15 amino acids long. CDR3 coding DNA: TGTGCCAGCAGTTACTCGGCAAACGGGAACACTGAAGATTTCTTT. Translation gives CASSYSANGNTEDFF.

This clonotype was detected a few times. Written as DNA, the CDR3 is TGTGCCATCAGTGAGTCGGAACCGGTGAGTTACGAGACTCGCAATCAGCCCCAGCATTTT. Its translation is CAISESEPVSYETRNQPQHF. This chain connects TRBV10-3 to TRBJ1-5; no clear D gene. Germline values: CDR1 ENHRY, CDR2 SYGVKD. The CDR3 totals 20 residues. Trimming removed 0 bases from V and 2 bases from J, with 23 bases in between.

In its sample, this clonotype was seen many times. The chain joins TRBV28 to TRBJ2-1; TRBD2 might be the D (6 bases). This CDR3 is 16 amino acids long. Trimming removed 4 bases at V and 4 bases at J, with 17 bases between. CDR1 is MDHEN, CDR2 SYDVKM, per germline. The CDR3 DNA reads TGTGCCAGCAGTTCTATCGGGGGTCTTGGATACAATGAGCAGTTCTTC. As protein: CASSSIGGLGYNEQFF.